This T cell receptor (beta chain) originates from a study of CD8 T cells in Susac syndrome. The study's findings and limits: The total CD8+ repertoires contained around 15 Susac-specific public clones, and the CD8+ TEMRA repertoires contained about five.

After extraction with the RNeasy kit, about 0.45 to 1 ug of the RNA was reverse transcribed using random hexamers. An immunoSEQ multiplex PCR amplified TCR beta CDR3 over 54 Vbeta and 13 Jbeta. TCRdb analysed the immunoSEQ multiplex PCR reads with MiXCR anew, one entry per CDR3 protein. The repertoire consists of more than 150,000 distinct CDR3 sequences, with more than 85% occurring once and the leading ten covering roughly 0.15%. Negative isolation yielded CD4+ and CD8+ T cells, and FACS enriched TEMRA cells. Germline CDR1 and CDR2: MNHEY and SVGAGI. V lost 6 bases to trimming and J lost 5 bases, with 13 bases between them. The CDR3 contains 13 residues. Notes on this clonotype: Its antigen is currently unknown.

The sample comprised CD8+ T cells from PBMCs. This sequence originates from a human donor with Susac syndrome. This rearrangement joins TRBV6-5 to TRBJ2-5, with D unresolved. The CDR3 nucleotides read TGTGCCAGCAGCCTAATCATGGGGGAGACCCAGTACTTC. It yields the protein CASSLIMGETQYF.